Presented here are 10 T cell receptor beta chains from one specimen sequenced in a study of T cells expressing NK-cell markers. For each CDR3 protein, TCRdb gives one entry from its re-call of the 5' RACE reads, without DNA. The sample table sets out roughly 110,000 distinct CDR3 sequences. Material: blood T cells: a sorted CD56 or NKG2C T cell subset, CD4+ or CD8+ T cells, or bulk PBMC T cells (not recorded which). Receptor source: a woman between 18 and 69 years old in good health.

CDR3: CASSQVADSIYGYTF. This chain links TRBV14 with TRBJ1-2; as DNA is missing, the TRBD1 call by TCRdb cannot be tested. Germline lookup yields CDR1 SGHDN and CDR2 FVKESK. The CDR3 has 15 amino acids. The full variable domain, rest sourced from reference TRBV14 and TRBJ1-2, is EAGVTQFPSHSVIEKGQTVTLRCDPISGHDNLYWYRRVMGKEIKFLLHFVKESKQDESGMPNNRFLAERTGGTYSTLKVQPAELEDSGVYFCASSQVADSIYGYTFGSGTRLTVV.

V and J are TRBV7-2 and TRBJ2-1; TCRdb calls TRBD1, which cannot be checked without DNA. CDR1 is SGHTA, CDR2 FQGNSA, per germline. This CDR3 has 14 amino acids. The CDR3 region is CASSLPPGGYEQFF.

J is TRBJ2-1 and V is TRBV19; TCRdb's D gene call, TRBD2, goes unchecked for lack of DNA. This CDR3 comprises 15 residues. The germline V gene has CDR1 LNHDA and CDR2 SQIVND (reference sequence). CDR3 residues: CATTQMAAGGNEQFF.

This chain joins TRBV27 and TRBJ1-1. The CDR3 spans 11 residues. Germline V gives CDR1 MNHEY, CDR2 SMNVEV (reference sequence). The CDR3 spells CASKGGGAPFF.

V usage is TRBV27 and J usage is TRBJ2-7. The germline CDR1 and CDR2 sequences are MNHEY and SMNVEV (reference sequence). The CDR3 contains 14 residues. The CDR3 reads CASSFTVATYEQYF.

The chain uses TRBV7-9 and TRBJ1-5. CDR1 is SEHNR and CDR2 is FQNEAQ in the germline V gene (reference sequence). The CDR3 has 13 residues. CDR3 loop: CASSLGFNQPQHF. Complete variable domain (other parts from reference TRBV7-9 and TRBJ1-5): DTGVSQNPRHKITKRGQNVTFRCDPISEHNRLYWYRQTLGQGPEFLTYFQNEAQLEKSRLLSDRFSAERPKGSFSTLEIQRTEQGDSAMYLCASSLGFNQPQHFGDGTRLSIL.

The genes are TRBV7-9 and TRBJ2-5. This CDR3 comprises 12 residues. Germline values: CDR1 SEHNR, CDR2 FQNEAQ (reference sequence). The CDR3 loop is CASSLVDPTQYF. The variable domain in full, with the rest retrieved from reference TRBV7-9 and TRBJ2-5, is DTGVSQNPRHKITKRGQNVTFRCDPISEHNRLYWYRQTLGQGPEFLTYFQNEAQLEKSRLLSDRFSAERPKGSFSTLEIQRTEQGDSAMYLCASSLVDPTQYFGPGTRLLVL.

The chain employs TRBV2 and TRBJ1-5; there is no DNA to check the TCRdb D call of TRBD1. The germline CDR1 and CDR2 sequences are SNHLY and FYNNEI. The CDR3 spans 15 residues. CDR3 amino acids: CASSTDRDSNQPQHF.

The chain has TRBV29-1 and TRBJ1-2; checking the TCRdb D call of TRBD1 is not possible without DNA. The CDR3 sequence is 13 residues long. Germline V gene data show CDR1 as SQVTM and CDR2 as ANQGSEA. The CDR3 region is CSAQDRDNYGYTF.

The V and J genes are TRBV20-1 and TRBJ2-3; TCRdb selects TRBD2, and the lack of DNA leaves this call unchecked. Looked up from germline, CDR1 is DFQATT and CDR2 is SNEGSKA (reference sequence). This CDR3 is 14 amino acids long. CDR3 region: CSACTSASTDTQYF.